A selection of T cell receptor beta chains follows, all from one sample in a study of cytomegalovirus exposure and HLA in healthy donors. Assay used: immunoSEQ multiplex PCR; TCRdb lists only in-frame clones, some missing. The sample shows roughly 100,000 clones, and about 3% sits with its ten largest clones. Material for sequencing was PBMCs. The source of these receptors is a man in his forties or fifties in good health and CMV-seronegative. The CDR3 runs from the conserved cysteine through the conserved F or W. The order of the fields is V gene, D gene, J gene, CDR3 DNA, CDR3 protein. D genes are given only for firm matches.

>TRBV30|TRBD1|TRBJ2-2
TGTGCCTGTATCAGGGGGCAAGCCGGGGAGCTGTTTTTT
CACIRGQAGELFF
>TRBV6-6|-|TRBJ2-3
TGTGCCAGCAGCAGGGCAGGGGCGACAGATACGCAGTATTTT
CASSRAGATDTQYF
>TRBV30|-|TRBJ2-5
TGTGCCTGGAGCAACCAAGAGACCCAGTACTTC
CAWSNQETQYF
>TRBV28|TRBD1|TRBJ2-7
TGTGCCAGCAGTTTATACATACAGGGGGCTGCGGGCGAGCAGTACTTC
CASSLYIQGAAGEQYF
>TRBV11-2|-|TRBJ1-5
TGTGCCAGCAGCTTGGGCAGGGGTAATAGCAATCAGCCCCAGCATTTT
CASSLGRGNSNQPQHF
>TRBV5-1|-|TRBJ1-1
TGCGCCAGCAGCTTGGCGGGGGGCGTCACTGAAGCTTTCTTT
CASSLAGGVTEAFF
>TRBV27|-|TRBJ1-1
TGTGCCAGCAGTTCGTCGACAGAGACCCTCAACACTGAAGCTTTCTTT
CASSSSTETLNTEAFF
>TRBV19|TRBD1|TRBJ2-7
TGTGCCAGTAGTAACTCCGGGACAGGCGGATACGAGCAGTACTTC
CASSNSGTGGYEQYF
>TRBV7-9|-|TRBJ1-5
TGTGCCAGCAGCTTAGTCGCTGGCCAGGATAATCAGCCCCAGCATTTT
CASSLVAGQDNQPQHF
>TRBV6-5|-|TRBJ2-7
TGTGCCAGCACCGACCCCGGAGCGGGTGCCTACGAGCAGTACTTC
CASTDPGAGAYEQYF
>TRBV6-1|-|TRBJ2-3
TGTGCCAGCAGTGAAGCGGCGGGGCCCACAGATACGCAGTATTTT
CASSEAAGPTDTQYF
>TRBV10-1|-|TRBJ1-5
TGCGCCAGCAGTGAAGGACAGCCGGGAATCAGTCCCCAGCATTTT
CASSEGQPGISPQHF
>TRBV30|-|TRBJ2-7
TGTGCCTGGAGTGTAAGAGGGCCATCCTACGACGAGCAGTACTTC
CAWSVRGPSYDEQYF
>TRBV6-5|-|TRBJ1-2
TGTGCCAGCGGAGGGGAGGGGGGCCAGGACTATGGCTACACCTTC
CASGGEGGQDYGYTF
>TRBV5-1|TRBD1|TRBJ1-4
TGCGCCAGCAGCTTCCGGGGACAGGGGGCAGCGTTGGGTGAAAAACTGTTTTTT
CASSFRGQGAALGEKLFF
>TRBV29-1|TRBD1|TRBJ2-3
TGCAGCGTTGTTGGGACAGGGGGTGGACGCACAGATACGCAGTATTTT
CSVVGTGGGRTDTQYF
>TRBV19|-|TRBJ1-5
TGTGCCAGTAGTGTACAGGGTCGTCAGCCCCAGCATTTT
CASSVQGRQPQHF
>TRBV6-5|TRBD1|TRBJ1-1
TGTGCCAGCAGTACCCCGGGACAGAAGAACACTGAAGCTTTCTTT
CASSTPGQKNTEAFF
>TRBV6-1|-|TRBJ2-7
TGTGCCAGCGCCGGGGCAGGGGTCAACGAGCAGTACTTC
CASAGAGVNEQYF
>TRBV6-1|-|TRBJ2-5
TGTGCCAGCAGCTCCCCGAGGGGGGGGGAAGAGACCCAGTACTTC
CASSSPRGGEETQYF
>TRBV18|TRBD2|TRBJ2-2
TGTGCCAGCTCACCCCTGTCGGGAGGGAACACCGGGGAGCTGTTTTTT
CASSPLSGGNTGELFF
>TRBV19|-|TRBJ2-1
TGTGCCAGTAGTATTAGCACTAGCTCCTACAATGAGCAGTTCTTC
CASSISTSSYNEQFF
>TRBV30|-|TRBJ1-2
TGTGCCTGGAGTCTTGCAGGGAATGGCTACACCTTC
CAWSLAGNGYTF
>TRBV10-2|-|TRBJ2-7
TGCGCCAGCAGTGACGGGGTTGGTGAGCAGTACTTC
CASSDGVGEQYF
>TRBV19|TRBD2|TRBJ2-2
TGTGCCAGTAGTATCCCTGCGGGAGGGCTCGGCGGGGAGCTGTTTTTT
CASSIPAGGLGGELFF
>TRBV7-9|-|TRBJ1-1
TGTGCCAGCAGCCCCCGGCCCCCCTTGGGGGCGGGCACTGAAGCTTTCTTT
CASSPRPPLGAGTEAFF
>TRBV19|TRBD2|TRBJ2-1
TGTGCCAGTAGTATAGCGGGGGGGCAGAATGAGCAGTTCTTC
CASSIAGGQNEQFF
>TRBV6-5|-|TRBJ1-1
TGTGCCAGCAGTTACGTGGGGGCGACTGAAGCTTTCTTT
CASSYVGATEAFF
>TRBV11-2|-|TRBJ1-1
TGTGCCAGCAGCTTAGATCAACAGTACACTGAAGCTTTCTTT
CASSLDQQYTEAFF
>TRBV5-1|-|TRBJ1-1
TGCGCCAGCAGCTTTACAGGGTTGAACACTGAAGCTTTCTTT
CASSFTGLNTEAFF
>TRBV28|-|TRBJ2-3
TGTGCCAGCAGTCCTACGAGGGGAGGCGGCGATACGCAGTATTTT
CASSPTRGGGDTQYF
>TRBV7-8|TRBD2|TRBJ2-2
TGTGCCAGCAGCTTAGGTATAAGAGCGGGACCAACGAACACCGGGGAGCTGTTTTTT
CASSLGIRAGPTNTGELFF
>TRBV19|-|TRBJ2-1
TGTGCCAGTAGTACATCAGTAGGAGGGTACAATGAGCAGTTCTTC
CASSTSVGGYNEQFF
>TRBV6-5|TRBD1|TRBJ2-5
TGTGCCAGCACCGGACAGGGCGGGGAGACCCAGTACTTC
CASTGQGGETQYF
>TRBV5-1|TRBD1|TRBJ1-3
TGCGCCAGCAGCTTGGTTGGTATCGGACAGGGTGGGTCCGGAAACACCATATATTTT
CASSLVGIGQGGSGNTIYF
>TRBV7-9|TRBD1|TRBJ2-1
TGTGCCAGCAGCTTAACCGGGACAGTCAGCAATGAGCAGTTCTTC
CASSLTGTVSNEQFF
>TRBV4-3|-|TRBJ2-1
TGCGCCAGCAGCCAATTTTCCCAGGGTACCCACAATGAGCAGTTCTTC
CASSQFSQGTHNEQFF
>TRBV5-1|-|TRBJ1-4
TGCGCCAGCAGCCCCGGACAGCTAGCAACTAATGAAAAACTGTTTTTT
CASSPGQLATNEKLFF
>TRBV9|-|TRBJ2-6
TGTGCCAGCAGCTATAGCTCTGGGGCCAACGTCCTGACTTTC
CASSYSSGANVLTF
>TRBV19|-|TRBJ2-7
TGTGCCAGTAGTGTTTCCGGACAAGGCGAGCAGTACTTC
CASSVSGQGEQYF
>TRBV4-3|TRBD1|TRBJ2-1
TGCGCCAGCAGCCAAGGCGACAGGGGCTATGAGCAGTTCTTC
CASSQGDRGYEQFF
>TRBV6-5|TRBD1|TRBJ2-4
TGTGCCAGCAGTTCTGGACAGGGAAACATTCAGTACTTC
CASSSGQGNIQYF
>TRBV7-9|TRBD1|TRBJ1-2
TGTGCCAGCAGCCCTGGGACAGGGAATGGCTACACCTTC
CASSPGTGNGYTF
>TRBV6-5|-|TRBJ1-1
TGTGCCAGCAGTTACTCCTGGACAGCGAACACTGAAGCTTTCTTT
CASSYSWTANTEAFF
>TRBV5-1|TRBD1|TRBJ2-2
TGCGCCAGCAGCTTCTCCGGGACAGCAAACACCGGGGAGCTGTTTTTT
CASSFSGTANTGELFF
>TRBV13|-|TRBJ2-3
TGTGCCAGCAGCTCAAACGGGATACGCACAGATACGCAGTATTTT
CASSSNGIRTDTQYF
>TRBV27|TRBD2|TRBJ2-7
TGTGCCAGCAGTTATAATAGCGGGGGATTCTACGAGCAGTACTTC
CASSYNSGGFYEQYF
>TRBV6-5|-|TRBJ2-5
TGTGCCAGCAGTTACGGGCAGTTGAATGGGGAGACCCAGTACTTC
CASSYGQLNGETQYF
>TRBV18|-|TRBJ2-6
TGTGCCAGCTCACCCTCTCTTACCTACTCTGGGGCCAACGTCCTGACTTTC
CASSPSLTYSGANVLTF
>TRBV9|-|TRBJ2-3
TGTGCCAGCAGCCAACAACAGGCTAGCACAGATACGCAGTATTTT
CASSQQQASTDTQYF